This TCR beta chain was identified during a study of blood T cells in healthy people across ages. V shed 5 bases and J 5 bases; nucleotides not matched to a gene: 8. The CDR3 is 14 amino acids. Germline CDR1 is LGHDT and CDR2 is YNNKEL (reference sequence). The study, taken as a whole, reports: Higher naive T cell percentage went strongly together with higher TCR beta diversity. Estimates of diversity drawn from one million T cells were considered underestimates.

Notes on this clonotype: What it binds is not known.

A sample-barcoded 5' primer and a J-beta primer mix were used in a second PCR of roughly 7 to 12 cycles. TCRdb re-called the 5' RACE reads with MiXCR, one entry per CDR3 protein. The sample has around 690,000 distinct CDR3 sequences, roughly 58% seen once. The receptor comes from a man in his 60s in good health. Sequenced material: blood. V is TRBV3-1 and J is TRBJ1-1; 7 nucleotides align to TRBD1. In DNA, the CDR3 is TGTGCCAGCAGCGCCAACAGGGGTTGGACTGAAGCTTTCTTT. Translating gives CASSANRGWTEAFF. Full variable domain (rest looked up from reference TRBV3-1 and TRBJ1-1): DTAVSQTPKYLVTQMGNDKSIKCEQNLGHDTMYWYKQDSKKFLKIMFSYNNKELIINETVPNRFSPKSPDKAHLNLHINSLELGDSAVYFCASSANRGWTEAFFGQGTRLTVV.